This is a list of T cell receptor beta chains from one sample in a study of immune characteristics of hereditary and idiopathic chronic pancreatitis. Generated by immunoSEQ multiplex PCR, the TCRdb table keeps only in-frame clones and is missing some. Altogether 9,000 to 10,000 clones are present, around 75% being singletons, with the ten largest covering approximately 15%. The sample taken for sequencing was pancreas tissue with idiopathic chronic pancreatitis. The source of these receptors is a human donor with chronic pancreatitis. Both conserved end residues are part of each CDR3. The order of the fields is CDR3 protein, V gene.

CASSELTDSYNEQFF	TRBV25-1
CASSQDAPIPGQGASYEQYF	TRBV3-1/TRBV3-2
CASSLALNTEAFF	TRBV5-1
CASSLDRTYYGYTF	TRBV5-6
CASSTSSGGAKTQYF	TRBV7-6
CASSLSDRASGELFF	TRBV28
CASSLDGARPQHF	TRBV7-9
CASSLGEINQPQHF	TRBV5-5
CASRLDLVGDTEAFF	TRBV6-6
CASSGPTVRTEAFF	TRBV2
CASRWDEETQYF	TRBV5-1
CASSTDRSSNQPQHF	TRBV5-5
CASSLGGFSNTEAFF	TRBV11-1
CASAGGTSSYNEQFF	TRBV7-6
CASSLLPGASTDTQYF	TRBV5-1
CASQRGVSTDTQYF	TRBV21-1
CASSLATDTQYF	TRBV7-9
CASSLGGQIATNEKLFF	TRBV7-9